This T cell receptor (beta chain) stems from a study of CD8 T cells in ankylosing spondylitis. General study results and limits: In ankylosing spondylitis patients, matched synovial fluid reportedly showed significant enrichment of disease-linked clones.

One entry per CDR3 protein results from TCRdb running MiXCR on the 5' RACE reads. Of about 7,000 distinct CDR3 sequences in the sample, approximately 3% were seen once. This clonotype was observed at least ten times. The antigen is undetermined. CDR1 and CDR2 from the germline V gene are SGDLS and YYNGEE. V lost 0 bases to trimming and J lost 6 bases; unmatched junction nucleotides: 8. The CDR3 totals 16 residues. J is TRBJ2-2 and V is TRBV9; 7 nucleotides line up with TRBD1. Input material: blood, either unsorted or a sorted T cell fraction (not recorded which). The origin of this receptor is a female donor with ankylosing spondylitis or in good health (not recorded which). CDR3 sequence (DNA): TGTGCCAGCAGCGTAGTGTTGGGACAGAGGGCCGGGGAGCTGTTTTTT. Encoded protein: CASSVVLGQRAGELFF.